The following is a T cell receptor beta chain sequence with its context. Here immunoSEQ multiplex PCR was the method, and the copy in TCRdb shows in-frame clones only, minus some. The repertoire holds around 300,000 clones, around 89% seen once, with roughly 5% in the top ten. This CDR3 has 13 amino acids. Germline loops: CDR1 SGHRS, CDR2 YFSETQ. V shed 2 bases and J shed 6 bases, with 11 bases lying between them. This sample was included in a study of Ad26.COV2.S vaccination and SARS-CoV-2 variants. The treatment is: 15 to 20 received Ad26.COV2.S at low or high dose, single or two shots; about 5 received placebo; per-sample allocation not given. Sampling took place 63 days after the first vaccine or placebo injection.

This sequence was found in a person between 18 and 65 years old who received the Ad26.COV2.S COVID-19 vaccine or a placebo. Sequencing was performed on peripheral blood, taken in a trial of Ad26.COV2.S vaccine versus placebo. The genes are TRBV5-1 and TRBJ2-5, with D perhaps matching TRBD2 (5 bases). CDR3 DNA sequence: TGCGCCAGCAGCTTTCTGGGCGGGCAGACCCAGTACTTC. Its protein product is CASSFLGGQTQYF.